This TCR beta chain was sequenced in a study of blood T cell repertoires in COVID-19 (dated by TCRdb to the early 2020s). Notes on the research overall: Samples covering the acute and convalescent phases of COVID-19 were provided by collaborators in the United States, Italy and Spain. The prospective study material was composed of cDNA or gDNA derived from T cells, B-cell-depleted T cells, or PBMCs. Subjects who had been exposed to COVID-19, were actively infected with it, or had recovered from it provided the deeply sampled blood TCRbeta repertoires that made up the dataset. The repertoires were released in a freely available public database intended as a resource for research on the immune response to SARS-CoV-2. The samples were drawn from the first 160 participants of the ongoing ImmuneRACE study and from about 1,200 subjects provided by 6 global collaborators. Sample metadata almost always included a de-identified subject ID, COVID-19 status, age in years and sex. Where available, HLA class I and class II types were taken from metadata supplied by the sample provider and were not determined by assay-based typing. Study-wide findings and limitations: How much clinical and demographic metadata was included differed by source and by participant, and the metadata was provided uncurated.

Collaborating institutions collected whole blood in K2EDTA tubes following their own protocols. Collaborator samples were shipped for TCRbeta analysis as frozen whole blood, isolated PBMCs, or DNA extracted from either sample type. In the germline V gene, CDR1 corresponds to MNHEY and CDR2 to SVGAGI. V ends up 5 bases short and J 1 base short, with an unmatched junction base count of 3. Taken from cysteine to phenylalanine, the CDR3 has 14 residues. Just the 42-base CDR3 DNA is kept, in frame starting at base 1. The immunoSEQ Assay, a bias-controlled multiplex PCR, was used to amplify TCRbeta CDR3 regions from genomic DNA. The paper's processing steps were these. Nucleated cell counts per sample were estimated from amplification of reference gene primers within the assay. To quantify the absolute abundance of each unique TCRbeta CDR3 rearrangement, sequence reads were collapsed and filtered. Productive Simpson clonality was computed per sample as the square root of Simpson's diversity index over productive rearrangements. TCRdb holds this immuneACCESS table with in-frame rearrangements only. Some clones are missing; in checked studies, unresolved V genes explain under half, and the rest has no known cause. The V and J calls and clone size were taken over from that table, and D and trimming were inferred from the DNA. In this sample the table shows about 100,000 clones, approximately 93% of which occur a single time. Jointly, the top ten make up around 2.1% of the sample.

Notes on this clone: Its antigen is currently not known. No much larger clone exists at a distance of one base, and base qualities are not known.

The rearranged segments are TRBV6-5 and TRBJ1-1; TRBD1 agrees with 8 junctional bases. Sequencing used peripheral blood. This TCR derives from a man aged 45-65 years with active COVID-19. The DNA sequence is as follows: TGTGCCAGCAGTCTCGGACAGGGGAACACTGAAGCTTTCTTT. It specifies CASSLGQGNTEAFF.